This T cell receptor beta chain originates from a study of T cell responses to AZD1222 COVID-19 vaccine. Timing groups of about 4 and about 12 weeks for second doses were pooled. As concerns this clone: The antigen remains undetermined.

Here immunoSEQ multiplex PCR was the method, and the copy in TCRdb shows in-frame clones only, minus some. The sample has under 150,000 clones; roughly 88% are singletons. General study points: The donors showed a predominance of white British ancestry and of females, with possible underestimation of clonal diversity.

Germline assignment: CDR1 ENHRY and CDR2 SYGVKD. There are 17 residues in the CDR3. With V trimmed by 2 bases and J by 4 bases, 10 bases remained unmatched. This chain connects TRBV10-3 to TRBJ1-4; 7 positions agree with TRBD1. Sequences were derived from peripheral blood, sampled 28 days after the second AZD1222 dose. This TCR was recovered from an adult who received the AZD1222 COVID-19 vaccine. The CDR3 here is CAISEDNAGGINEKLFF. CDR3 nucleotide sequence: TGTGCCATCAGTGAGGATAACGCAGGGGGGATTAATGAAAAACTGTTTTTT.